This T cell receptor beta chain appears in the sequencing data of a study of blood T cell repertoires in COVID-19. Assay: immunoSEQ multiplex PCR; the TCRdb copy retains only in-frame clones and omits some. The sample holds 35,000 to 40,000 clones, nearly 90% seen once. Trimming cost V 4 bases and J 1 base, with 12 bases left between them. Germline loops: CDR1 LGHDT, CDR2 YNNKEL (reference sequence). The CDR3 has 15 residues. The sample taken for sequencing was peripheral blood. The receptor was derived from an older man with active COVID-19. The genes are TRBV3-1 (or the pseudogene TRBV3-2) and TRBJ2-3; perhaps TRBD2 as D (6 bases). This CDR3 reads CASSPTPGGTDTQYF. CDR3 in DNA: TGTGCCAGCAGCCCAACCCCGGGGGGCACAGATACGCAGTATTTT.